This T cell receptor beta chain comes out of a study of CD8 T cells in ankylosing spondylitis. CDR3 size: 16 residues. Germline CDR1 reads LGHDT; CDR2 reads YNNKEL (reference sequence). V lost 1 base and J 0 bases, leaving 7 bases between the germline ends. This clonotype occurred many times. What it binds is not known. Whole-study results and caveats: According to the report, clones linked to the disease were significantly enriched in matched synovial fluid samples taken from ankylosing spondylitis patients.

Making the TCR beta libraries involved quantitative 5'-RACE with molecular barcodes. TCRdb processed the 5' RACE reads anew with MiXCR; each CDR3 protein has one entry. The data hold approximately 220,000 distinct CDR3 sequences, with roughly a tenth observed a single time. The chain couples TRBV3-1 to TRBJ1-6; D gene uncertain. Input material: blood, either unsorted or a sorted T cell fraction (not recorded which). The clonotype originates from a male donor with ankylosing spondylitis or in good health (not recorded which). In DNA, the CDR3 is TGTGCCAGCAGCCAAGGCTGGAGCTCCTATAATTCACCCCTCCACTTT. Residues: CASSQGWSSYNSPLHF.